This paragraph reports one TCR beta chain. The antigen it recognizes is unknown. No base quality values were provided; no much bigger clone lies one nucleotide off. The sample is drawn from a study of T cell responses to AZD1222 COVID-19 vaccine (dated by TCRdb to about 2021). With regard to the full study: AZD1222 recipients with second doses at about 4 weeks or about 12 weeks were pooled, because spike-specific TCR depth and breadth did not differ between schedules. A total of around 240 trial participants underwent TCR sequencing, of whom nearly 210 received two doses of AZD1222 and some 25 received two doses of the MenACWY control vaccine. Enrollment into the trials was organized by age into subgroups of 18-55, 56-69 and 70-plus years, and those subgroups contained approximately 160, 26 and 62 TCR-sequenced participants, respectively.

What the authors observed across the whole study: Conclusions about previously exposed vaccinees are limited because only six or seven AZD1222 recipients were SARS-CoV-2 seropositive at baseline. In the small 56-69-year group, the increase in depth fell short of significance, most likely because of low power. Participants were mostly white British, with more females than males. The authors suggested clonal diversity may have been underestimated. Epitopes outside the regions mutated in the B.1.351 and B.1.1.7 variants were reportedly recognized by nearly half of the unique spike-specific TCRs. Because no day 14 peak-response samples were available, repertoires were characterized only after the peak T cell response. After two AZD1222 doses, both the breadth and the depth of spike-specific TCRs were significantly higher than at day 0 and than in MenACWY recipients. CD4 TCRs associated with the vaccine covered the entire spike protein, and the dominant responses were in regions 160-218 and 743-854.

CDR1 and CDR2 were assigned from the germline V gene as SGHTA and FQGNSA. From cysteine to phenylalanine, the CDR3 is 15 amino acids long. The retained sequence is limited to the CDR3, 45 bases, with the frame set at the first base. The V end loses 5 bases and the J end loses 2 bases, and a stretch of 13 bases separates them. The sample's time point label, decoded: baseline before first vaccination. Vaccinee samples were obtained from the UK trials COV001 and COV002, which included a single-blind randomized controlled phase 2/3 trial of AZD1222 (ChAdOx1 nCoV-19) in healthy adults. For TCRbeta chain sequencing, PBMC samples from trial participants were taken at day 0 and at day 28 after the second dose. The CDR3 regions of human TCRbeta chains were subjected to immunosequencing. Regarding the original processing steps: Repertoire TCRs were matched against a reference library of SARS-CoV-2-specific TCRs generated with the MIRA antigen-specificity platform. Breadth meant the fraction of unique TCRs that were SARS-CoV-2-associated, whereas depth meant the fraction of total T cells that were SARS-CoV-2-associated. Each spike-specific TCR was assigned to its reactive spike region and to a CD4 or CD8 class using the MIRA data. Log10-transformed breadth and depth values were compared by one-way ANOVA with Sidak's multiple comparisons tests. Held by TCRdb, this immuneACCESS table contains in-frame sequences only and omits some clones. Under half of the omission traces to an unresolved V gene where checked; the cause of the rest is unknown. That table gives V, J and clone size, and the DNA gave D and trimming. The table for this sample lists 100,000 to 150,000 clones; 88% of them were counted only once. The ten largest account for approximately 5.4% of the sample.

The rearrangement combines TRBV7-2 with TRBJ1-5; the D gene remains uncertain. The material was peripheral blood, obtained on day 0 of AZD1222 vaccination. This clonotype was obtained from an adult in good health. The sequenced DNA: TGTGCCAGCAGCCTGGACGGGATGGGCAATCAGCCCCAGCATTTT. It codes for CASSLDGMGNQPQHF.